Below are 10 T cell receptor beta chains sequenced from a single sample in a study of identical twins. MiXCR was run by TCRdb on the 5' RACE reads, yielding one entry per CDR3 protein. The table lists 350,000 to 450,000 distinct CDR3 sequences, around a sixth of them singletons, with approximately 12% in the top ten. Sequencing was done on a sample of naive T cells sorted from blood. These receptors were obtained from a man aged 50-59 years in good health.

The rearrangement joins TRBV2 to TRBJ1-5; D unresolved. The CDR3 length is 14 residues. From germline, CDR1 is SNHLY and CDR2 FYNNEI. V lost 7 bases and J lost 2, with 12 bases in between. The CDR3 is CASTSQAGNQPQHF. The CDR3, as DNA: TGTGCCAGCACCTCGCAGGCCGGCAATCAGCCCCAGCATTTT.

This clonotype was recorded many times. The chain is built from TRBV29-1 and TRBJ2-3, with 11 bases identical to TRBD2. The V segment lost 6 bases and the J segment 1 base; nucleotides outside the gene matches: 9. The CDR3 loop spans 16 amino acids. CDR1 is SQVTM and CDR2 is ANQGSEA in the germline V gene. The CDR3 loop is CSVLGTSGGRTDTQYF. The CDR3 region has the DNA TGCAGCGTCCTCGGGACTAGCGGTGGTCGCACAGATACGCAGTATTTT.

This sequence joins TRBV7-8 and TRBJ2-1; 9 positions match TRBD2. Germline CDR1 and CDR2: SGHVS and FQNEAQ. CDR3 length equals 19 residues. Unmatched junction bases numbered 23, after V lost 5 bases and J lost 9 bases. CDR3 bases: TGTGCCAGCAGCCCGAGTCTAGCGGGATTCTTCAGCGGGGTCACTGAGCAGTTCTTC. Amino acids: CASSPSLAGFFSGVTEQFF. Combining the CDR3 with reference TRBV7-8 and TRBJ2-1 gives the whole variable domain GAGVSQSPRYKVAKRGQDVALRCDPISGHVSLFWYQQALGQGPEFLTYFQNEAQLDKSGLPSDRFFAERPEGSVSTLKIQRTQQEDSAVYLCASSPSLAGFFSGVTEQFFGPGTRLTVL.

At least ten counts were recorded for this clonotype. The chain recombines TRBV5-1 with TRBJ2-3; D is unclear. The CDR3 totals 15 residues. Germline-derived CDR1 and CDR2 are SGHRS and YFSETQ. V was cut by 1 base and J by 3 bases, with 12 bases left in between. CDR3 protein: CASSLKGSGTDTQYF. The CDR3 DNA is TGCGCCAGCAGCTTGAAAGGGTCTGGAACAGATACGCAGTATTTT.

This clonotype was detected many times. The rearrangement uses TRBV6-6 and TRBJ2-3; D is unresolved. Germline values: CDR1 MNHNY, CDR2 SVGAGI (reference sequence). V lost 6 bases to trimming and J lost 0 bases, with 7 bases between them. CDR3 length equals 13 residues. CDR3 DNA sequence: TGTGCCAGCAGCTCTTACAGCACAGATACGCAGTATTTT. Translated, it gives CASSSYSTDTQYF.

This chain joins TRBV20-1 and TRBJ1-5; D may be TRBD1 (5 bases). The V end lost 0 bases, the J end lost 2 bases, and 17 bases lay between the germline ends. The CDR3 is made up of 17 amino acids. Germline CDR1 and CDR2: DFQATT and SNEGSKA (reference sequence). The CDR3 DNA is TGCAGTGCTAGAGATTCCGGCAGGGCAATAGGCAATCAGCCCCAGCATTTT. Protein product: CSARDSGRAIGNQPQHF.

V usage is TRBV11-2 and J usage is TRBJ2-2; D gene ambiguous. V was pared by 6 bases and J by 0 bases, with 11 bases between. Germline V gene lookup returns CDR1 SGHAT and CDR2 FQNNGV. The CDR3 has 15 residues. In DNA form, the CDR3 reads TGTGCCAGCAGGGCCGGGTCTTCGAACACCGGGGAGCTGTTTTTT. It specifies CASRAGSSNTGELFF.

V gene TRBV12-3 or TRBV12-4 combines with J gene TRBJ2-5; the D is unclear. This CDR3 is 13 amino acids long. Trimming left V 4 bases short and J 3 bases short, with 9 bases between. The CDR3 region is CASSSHVEETQYF. CDR3 DNA: TGTGCCAGCAGTTCCCACGTAGAAGAGACCCAGTACTTC.

This clonotype was observed a few times. The genes are TRBV27 and TRBJ2-1; 12 bases align to TRBD1. CDR1 and CDR2 from the germline V gene are MNHEY and SMNVEV (reference sequence). V lost 5 bases and J lost 9; bases outside the gene matches: 8. This CDR3 region has 15 residues. CDR3 amino acids: CASSQSGTGGTEQFF. The CDR3 coding sequence is TGTGCCAGCAGTCAGTCCGGGACAGGGGGCACTGAGCAGTTCTTC.

This chain uses TRBV5-1 with TRBJ1-1; maybe TRBD1 (5 bases). Germline loops: CDR1 SGHRS, CDR2 YFSETQ. This CDR3 has 13 residues. Between the trimmed V and J ends, which lost 5 bases and 5 bases, there was a span of 13 bases. The CDR3: CASRGGAGTEAFF. The CDR3 bases are TGCGCCAGCAGAGGAGGGGCGGGGACTGAAGCTTTCTTT.